This T cell receptor (beta chain) is from a study of cytomegalovirus exposure and HLA in healthy donors. On this clone itself: Its specificity is unknown.

V dropped 4 bases and J dropped 1 base, with 9 bases sitting between them. The CDR3 extends over 14 amino acids. Germline CDR1 is SGHNT and CDR2 is YYREEE (reference sequence). PCR involved 60 Vbeta and 13 Jbeta primers. Sequencing used immunoSEQ multiplex PCR; TCRdb keeps in-frame clones, though not all of them. This table has some 120,000 clones, roughly four fifths appearing once. Study-wide results and limits: The number of N-insertions in an Asian-associated ancestry cluster was reportedly below the approximately 700-donor mean in a later analysis.

V is TRBV5-4 and J is TRBJ2-1; D not resolved. The clonotype was recovered from a young man in good health and CMV-seronegative. The sequenced sample consisted of PBMCs. CDR3 nucleotides: TGTGCCAGCAGCCCCAGGAAATCCTACAATGAGCAGTTCTTC. This encodes CASSPRKSYNEQFF.